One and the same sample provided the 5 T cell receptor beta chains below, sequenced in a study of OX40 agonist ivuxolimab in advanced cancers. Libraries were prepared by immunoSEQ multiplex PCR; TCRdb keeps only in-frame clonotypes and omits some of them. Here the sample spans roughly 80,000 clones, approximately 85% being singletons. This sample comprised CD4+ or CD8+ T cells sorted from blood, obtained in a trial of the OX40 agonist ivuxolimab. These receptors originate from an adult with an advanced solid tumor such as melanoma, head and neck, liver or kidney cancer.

The CDR3 region has the DNA TGTGCCAGCAGTGTCTCCGAGAGGAACAGGCTCCACTTT. Amino acids: CASSVSERNRLHF. This chain joins TRBV6-1 and TRBJ1-6; weak D call: TRBD1 (5 bases). Trimming removed 4 bases from V and 16 bases from J, with 17 bases in between. The germline V gene encodes CDR1 MNHNS and CDR2 SASEGT. The CDR3 extends over 13 amino acids.

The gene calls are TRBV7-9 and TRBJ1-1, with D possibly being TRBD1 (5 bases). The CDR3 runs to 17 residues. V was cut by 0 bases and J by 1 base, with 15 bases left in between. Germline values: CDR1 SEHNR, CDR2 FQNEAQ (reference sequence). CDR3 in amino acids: CASSLALLDIQNTEAFF. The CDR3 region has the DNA TGTGCCAGCAGCTTAGCCCTACTGGACATCCAGAACACTGAAGCTTTCTTT.

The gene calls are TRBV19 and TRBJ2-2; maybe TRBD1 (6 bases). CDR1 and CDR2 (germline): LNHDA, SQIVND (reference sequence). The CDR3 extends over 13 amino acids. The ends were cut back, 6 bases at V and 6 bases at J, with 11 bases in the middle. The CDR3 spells CASRLQGPGELFF. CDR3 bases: TGTGCCAGTAGGTTACAGGGTCCCGGGGAGCTGTTTTTT.

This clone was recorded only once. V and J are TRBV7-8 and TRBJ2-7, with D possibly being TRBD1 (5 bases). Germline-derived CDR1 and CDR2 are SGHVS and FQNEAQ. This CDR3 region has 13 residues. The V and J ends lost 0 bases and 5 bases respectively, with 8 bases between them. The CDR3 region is CASSLAQVHEQYF. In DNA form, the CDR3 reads TGTGCCAGCAGCTTAGCACAGGTCCACGAGCAGTACTTC.

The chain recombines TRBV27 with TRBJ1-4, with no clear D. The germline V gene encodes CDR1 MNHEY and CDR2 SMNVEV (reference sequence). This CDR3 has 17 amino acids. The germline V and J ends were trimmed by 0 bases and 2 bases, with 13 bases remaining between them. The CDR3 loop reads CASSLSPPGATNEKLFF. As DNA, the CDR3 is TGTGCCAGCAGTTTATCTCCACCGGGAGCGACTAATGAAAAACTGTTTTTT.